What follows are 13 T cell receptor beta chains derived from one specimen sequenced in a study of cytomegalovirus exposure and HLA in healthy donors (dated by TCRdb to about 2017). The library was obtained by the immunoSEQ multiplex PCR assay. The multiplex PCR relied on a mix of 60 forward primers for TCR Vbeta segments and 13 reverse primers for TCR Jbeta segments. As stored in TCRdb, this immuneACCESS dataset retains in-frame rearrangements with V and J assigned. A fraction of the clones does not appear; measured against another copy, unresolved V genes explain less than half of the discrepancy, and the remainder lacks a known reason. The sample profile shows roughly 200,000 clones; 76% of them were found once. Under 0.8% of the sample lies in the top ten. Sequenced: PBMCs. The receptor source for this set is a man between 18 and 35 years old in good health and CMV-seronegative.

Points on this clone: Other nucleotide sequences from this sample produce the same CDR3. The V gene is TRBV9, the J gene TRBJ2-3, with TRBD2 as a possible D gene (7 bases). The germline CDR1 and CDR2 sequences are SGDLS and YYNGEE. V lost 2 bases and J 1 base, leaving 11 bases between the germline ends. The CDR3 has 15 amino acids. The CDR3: CASSVGGRGTDTQYF. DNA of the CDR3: TGTGCCAGCAGCGTCGGGGGGCGCGGCACAGATACGCAGTATTTT.

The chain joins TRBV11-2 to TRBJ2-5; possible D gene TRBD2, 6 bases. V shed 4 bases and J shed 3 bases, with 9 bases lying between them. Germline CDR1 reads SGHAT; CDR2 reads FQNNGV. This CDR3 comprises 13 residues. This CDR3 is CASSWGVKETQYF. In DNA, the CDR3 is TGTGCCAGCAGCTGGGGGGTAAAAGAGACCCAGTACTTC.

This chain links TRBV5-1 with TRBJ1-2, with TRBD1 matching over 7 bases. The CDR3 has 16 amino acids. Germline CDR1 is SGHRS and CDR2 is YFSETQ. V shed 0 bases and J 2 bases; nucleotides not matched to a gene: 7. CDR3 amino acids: CASSLGTGAINYGYTF. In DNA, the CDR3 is TGCGCCAGCAGCTTGGGGACAGGTGCCATAAACTATGGCTACACCTTC.

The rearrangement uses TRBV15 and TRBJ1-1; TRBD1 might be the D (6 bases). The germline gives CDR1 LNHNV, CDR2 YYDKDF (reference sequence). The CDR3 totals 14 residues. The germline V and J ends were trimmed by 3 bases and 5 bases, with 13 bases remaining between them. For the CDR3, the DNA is TGTGCCACCAGCAGGGGACACCCGGGGACTGAAGCTTTCTTT. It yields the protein CATSRGHPGTEAFF.

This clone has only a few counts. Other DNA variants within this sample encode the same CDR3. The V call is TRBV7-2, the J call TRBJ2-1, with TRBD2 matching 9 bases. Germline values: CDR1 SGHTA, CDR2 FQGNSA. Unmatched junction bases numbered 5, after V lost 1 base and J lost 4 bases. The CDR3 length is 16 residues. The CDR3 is CASSLVRLAVYNEQFF. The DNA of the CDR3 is TGTGCCAGCAGCTTAGTGAGACTAGCGGTTTACAATGAGCAGTTCTTC.

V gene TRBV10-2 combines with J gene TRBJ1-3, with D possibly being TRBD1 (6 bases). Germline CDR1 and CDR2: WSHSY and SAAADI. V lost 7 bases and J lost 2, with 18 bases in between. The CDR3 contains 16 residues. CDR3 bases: TGCGCCAGCAAGCGGGATGGGGGCGGCCCTGGAAACACCATATATTTT. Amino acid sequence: CASKRDGGGPGNTIYF.

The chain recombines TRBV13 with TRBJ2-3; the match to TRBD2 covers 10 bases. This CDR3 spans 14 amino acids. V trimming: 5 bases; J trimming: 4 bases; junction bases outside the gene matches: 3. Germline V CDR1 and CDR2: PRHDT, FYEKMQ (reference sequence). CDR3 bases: TGTGCCAGCAGCCCGAGCGGGAGGGCAGATACGCAGTATTTT. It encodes CASSPSGRADTQYF.

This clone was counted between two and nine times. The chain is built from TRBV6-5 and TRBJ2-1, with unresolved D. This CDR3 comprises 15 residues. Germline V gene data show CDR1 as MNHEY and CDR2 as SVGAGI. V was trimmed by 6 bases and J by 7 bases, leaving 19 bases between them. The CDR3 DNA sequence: TGTGCCAGCAGCTATTCTTTAGCTAGTCGTAATGAGCAGTTCTTC. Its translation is CASSYSLASRNEQFF.

Here the CDR3 DNA reads TGTGCCAGCAGCCTACCGACTCCAAGGGAGGGGGTGTACCAAGAGACCCAGTACTTC. Translating gives CASSLPTPREGVYQETQYF. The rearrangement links TRBV7-2 to TRBJ2-5; D might be TRBD2 (7 bases). CDR3 length: 19 residues. CDR1 and CDR2 from the germline V gene are SGHTA and FQGNSA. The V and J ends lost 5 bases and 0 bases respectively, with 25 bases between them.

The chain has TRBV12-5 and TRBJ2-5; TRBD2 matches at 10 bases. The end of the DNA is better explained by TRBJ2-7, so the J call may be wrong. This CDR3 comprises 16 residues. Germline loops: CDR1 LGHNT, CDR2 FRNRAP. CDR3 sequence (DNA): TGTGCTAGTGGTTTGGTTAGGGCTAGCGGGAGTTACGAGCAGTACTTC. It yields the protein CASGLVRASGSYEQYF.

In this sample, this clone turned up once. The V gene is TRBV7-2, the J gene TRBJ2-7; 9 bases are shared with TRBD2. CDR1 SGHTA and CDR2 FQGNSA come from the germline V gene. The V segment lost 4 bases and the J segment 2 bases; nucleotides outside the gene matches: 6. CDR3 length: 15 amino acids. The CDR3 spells CASSSLGLATYEQYF. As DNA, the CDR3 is TGTGCCAGCAGCTCCCTAGGACTAGCGACCTACGAGCAGTACTTC.

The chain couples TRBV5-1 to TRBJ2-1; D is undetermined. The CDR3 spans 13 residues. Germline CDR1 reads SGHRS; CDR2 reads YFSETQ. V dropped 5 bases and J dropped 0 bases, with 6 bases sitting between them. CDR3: CASRPSSYNEQFF. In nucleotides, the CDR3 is TGCGCCAGCAGGCCGAGCTCCTACAATGAGCAGTTCTTC.

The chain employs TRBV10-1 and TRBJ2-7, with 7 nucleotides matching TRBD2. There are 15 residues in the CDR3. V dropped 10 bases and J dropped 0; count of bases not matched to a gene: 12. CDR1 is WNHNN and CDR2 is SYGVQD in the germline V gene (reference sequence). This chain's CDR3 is CATSATGGSSYEQYF. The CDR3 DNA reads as TGCGCCACCTCGGCAACGGGCGGGAGCTCCTACGAGCAGTACTTC.